These 9 T cell receptor beta chains came from one sample sequenced in a study of T-cell reconstitution after alpha-beta-depleted transplantation in children. Preparation of the TCRbeta library was carried out with unique molecular identifiers. One entry per CDR3 protein results from TCRdb running MiXCR on the PCR reads. The sample shows a few hundred thousand distinct CDR3 sequences, 10% to 13% of them seen only once. Sequences were derived from PBMCs from the stem cell graft donor, sampled from the stem cell graft. These receptors came from a human donor who donated a stem cell graft to a child with acute lymphoblastic leukemia.

The sample holds a few counts of this clonotype. This chain joins TRBV7-2 and TRBJ2-7, with D possibly TRBD2 on 6 matching bases. The germline CDR1 and CDR2 sequences are SGHTA and FQGNSA. This CDR3 has 13 residues. V was trimmed by 2 bases and J by 8 bases, leaving 13 bases between them. In DNA form, the CDR3 reads TGTGCCAGCAGCTTATCCAGGGAGGAAAAGCAGTACTTC. Encoded protein: CASSLSREEKQYF.

The chain uses TRBV6-2 or TRBV6-3 and TRBJ2-6; TRBD2 agrees at 7 bases. From germline, CDR1 is MNHEY and CDR2 SVGEGT. The CDR3 sequence is 19 residues long. V gave up 2 bases and J gave up 0 bases; unmatched junction bases: 10. CDR3 amino acids: CASSYPGLSGTSGANVLTF. CDR3 DNA: TGTGCCAGCAGTTACCCGGGGCTAAGCGGGACCTCTGGGGCCAACGTCCTGACTTTC.

This clonotype has a handful of counts. The chain employs TRBV5-1 and TRBJ1-2; tentatively, D is TRBD1 (5 bases). The CDR3 totals 13 residues. Germline CDR1 is SGHRS and CDR2 is YFSETQ. V lost 4 bases, J lost 5 bases, and 12 bases lay in between. The CDR3 reads CASSTGTTYGYTF. The CDR3 DNA reads as TGCGCCAGCAGCACCGGGACGACATATGGCTACACCTTC.

This clonotype was recorded a few times. This chain uses TRBV20-1 with TRBJ2-7; TRBD1 might be the D (5 bases). V lost 7 bases, J lost 4 bases, and 14 bases lay in between. Germline CDR1 is DFQATT and CDR2 is SNEGSKA (reference sequence). The CDR3 loop spans 12 amino acids. The CDR3: CSVLGSGYEQYF. For the CDR3, the DNA is TGCAGTGTCTTAGGTTCAGGGTACGAGCAGTACTTC.

This sequence joins TRBV28 and TRBJ2-1; TRBD2 matches at 7 bases. The CDR3 is made up of 15 amino acids. Germline CDR1 and CDR2: MDHEN and SYDVKM. V dropped 0 bases and J dropped 4; count of bases not matched to a gene: 3. CDR3 nucleotides: TGTGCCAGCAGTTTATGGGCGGGAGATTACAATGAGCAGTTCTTC. It yields the protein CASSLWAGDYNEQFF.

This clonotype was seen a handful of times. V gene TRBV12-3 or TRBV12-4 combines with J gene TRBJ2-7; D call uncertain. V lost 6 bases, J lost 2 bases, and 11 bases lay in between. This CDR3 has 13 amino acids. This CDR3 reads CASRAALAYEQYF. The CDR3 DNA reads TGTGCCAGCAGGGCGGCTTTGGCCTACGAGCAGTACTTC.

This chain joins TRBV7-3 and TRBJ2-1; unclear D gene. The CDR3 covers 16 residues. Germline V gives CDR1 SGHTA, CDR2 FQGTGA. V was cut by 4 bases and J by 3 bases, with 16 bases left in between. The CDR3 DNA is TGTGCCAGCAGCTGGGGTGGGGTAGCAGACTACAATGAGCAGTTCTTC. It translates to CASSWGGVADYNEQFF.

There are a few counts of this clonotype. The rearrangement uses TRBV11-1 and TRBJ2-1; D possibly corresponds to TRBD2 (7 bases). The CDR3 is made up of 21 amino acids. Germline V gives CDR1 SGHAT, CDR2 FQDESV (reference sequence). The ends were cut back, 1 base at V and 6 bases at J, with 31 bases in the middle. The CDR3 reads CASSLEVGWGGGRTVSNEQFF. The CDR3, as DNA: TGTGCCAGCAGCTTAGAAGTCGGGTGGGGGGGCGGCCGAACGGTCTCCAATGAGCAGTTCTTC.

The rearrangement uses TRBV7-3 and TRBJ1-5; D not certain. Per the germline V gene, CDR1 is SGHTA and CDR2 is FQGTGA. There are 13 residues in the CDR3. The V end was cut by 0 bases, the J end by 6 bases, with 6 bases between. CDR3 region: CASSLTPGQPQHF. In DNA form, the CDR3 reads TGTGCCAGCAGCTTAACGCCGGGTCAGCCCCAGCATTTT.